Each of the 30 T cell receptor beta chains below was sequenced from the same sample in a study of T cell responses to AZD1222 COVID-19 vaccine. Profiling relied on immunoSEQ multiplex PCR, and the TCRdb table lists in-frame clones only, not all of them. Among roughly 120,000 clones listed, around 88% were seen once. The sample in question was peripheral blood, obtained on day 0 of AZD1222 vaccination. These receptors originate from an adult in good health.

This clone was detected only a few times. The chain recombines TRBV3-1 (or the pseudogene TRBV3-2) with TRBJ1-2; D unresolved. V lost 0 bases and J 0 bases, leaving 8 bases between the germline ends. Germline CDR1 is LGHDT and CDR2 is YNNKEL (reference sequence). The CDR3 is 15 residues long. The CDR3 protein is CASSQEAGPNYGYTF. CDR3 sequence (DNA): TGTGCCAGCAGCCAAGAAGCAGGACCTAACTATGGCTACACCTTC.

CDR3 DNA sequence: TGTGCCAGCAGCCCGGTCGGTTTAGCGGGGGCTGCGTACGAGCAGTACTTC. Encoded protein: CASSPVGLAGAAYEQYF. The chain joins TRBV27 to TRBJ2-7; 9 bases fit TRBD2. V lost 6 bases, J lost 4 bases, and 16 bases stayed unmatched. CDR1 and CDR2 from the germline V gene are MNHEY and SMNVEV (reference sequence). The CDR3 loop spans 17 amino acids.

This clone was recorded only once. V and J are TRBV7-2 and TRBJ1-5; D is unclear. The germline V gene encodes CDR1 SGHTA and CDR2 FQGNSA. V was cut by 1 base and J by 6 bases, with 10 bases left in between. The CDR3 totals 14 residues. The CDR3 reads CASSLGRIGQPQHF. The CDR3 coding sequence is TGTGCCAGCAGCTTAGGCAGGATCGGTCAGCCCCAGCATTTT.

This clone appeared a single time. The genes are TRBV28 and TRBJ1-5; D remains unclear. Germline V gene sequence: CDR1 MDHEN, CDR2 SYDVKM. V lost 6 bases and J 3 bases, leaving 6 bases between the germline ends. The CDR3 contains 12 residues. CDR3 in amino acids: CASRFVNQPQHF. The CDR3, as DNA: TGTGCCAGCAGGTTCGTCAATCAGCCCCAGCATTTT.

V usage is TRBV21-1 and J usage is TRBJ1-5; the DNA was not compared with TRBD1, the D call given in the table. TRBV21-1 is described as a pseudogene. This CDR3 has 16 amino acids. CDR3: CASSRSCRGHPEPQHF. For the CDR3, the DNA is TGTGCCAGCAGCAGATCTTGCAGGGGGCACCCGGAGCCCCAGCATTTT.

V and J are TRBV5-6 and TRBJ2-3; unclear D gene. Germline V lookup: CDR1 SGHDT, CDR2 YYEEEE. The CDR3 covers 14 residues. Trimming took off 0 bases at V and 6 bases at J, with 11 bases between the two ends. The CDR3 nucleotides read TGTGCCAGCAGCTTGGTTCCCGTGGCGGATACGCAGTATTTT. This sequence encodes CASSLVPVADTQYF.

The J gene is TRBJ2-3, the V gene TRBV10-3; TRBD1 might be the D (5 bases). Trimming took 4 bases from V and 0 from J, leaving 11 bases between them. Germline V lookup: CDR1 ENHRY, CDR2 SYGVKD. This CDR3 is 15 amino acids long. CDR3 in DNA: TGTGCCATCAGTGCTACAGGAACTAGCACAGATACGCAGTATTTT. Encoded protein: CAISATGTSTDTQYF.

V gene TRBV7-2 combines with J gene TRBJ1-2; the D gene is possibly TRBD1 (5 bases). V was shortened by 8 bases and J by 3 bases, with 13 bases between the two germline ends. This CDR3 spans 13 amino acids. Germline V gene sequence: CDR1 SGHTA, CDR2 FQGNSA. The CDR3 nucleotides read TGTGCCAGCGAGACCGTAGGGGACTATGGCTACACCTTC. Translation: CASETVGDYGYTF.

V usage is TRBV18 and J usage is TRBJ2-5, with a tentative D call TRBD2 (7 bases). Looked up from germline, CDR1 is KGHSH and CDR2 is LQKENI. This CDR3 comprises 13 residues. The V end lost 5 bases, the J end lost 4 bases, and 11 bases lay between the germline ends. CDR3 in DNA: TGTGCCAGCTCAGAAGGGGGGGCAGAGACCCAGTACTTC. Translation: CASSEGGAETQYF.

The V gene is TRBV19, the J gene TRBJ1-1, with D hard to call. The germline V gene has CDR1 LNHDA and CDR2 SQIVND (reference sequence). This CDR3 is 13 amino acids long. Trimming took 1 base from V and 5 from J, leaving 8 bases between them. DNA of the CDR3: TGTGCCAGTAGTATAGCTGGCAAGACTGAAGCTTTCTTT. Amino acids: CASSIAGKTEAFF. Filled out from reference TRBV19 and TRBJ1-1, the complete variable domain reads DGGITQSPKYLFRKEGQNVTLSCEQNLNHDAMYWYRQDPGQGLRLIYYSQIVNDFQKGDIAEGYSVSREKKESFPLTVTSAQKNPTAFYLCASSIAGKTEAFFGQGTRLTVV.

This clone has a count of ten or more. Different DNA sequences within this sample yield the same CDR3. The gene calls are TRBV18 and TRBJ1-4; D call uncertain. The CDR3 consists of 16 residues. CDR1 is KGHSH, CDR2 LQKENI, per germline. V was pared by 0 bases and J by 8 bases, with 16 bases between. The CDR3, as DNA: TGTGCCAGCTCACCACCAAACCGGGCCGGAAGGGAAAAACTGTTTTTT. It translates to CASSPPNRAGREKLFF.

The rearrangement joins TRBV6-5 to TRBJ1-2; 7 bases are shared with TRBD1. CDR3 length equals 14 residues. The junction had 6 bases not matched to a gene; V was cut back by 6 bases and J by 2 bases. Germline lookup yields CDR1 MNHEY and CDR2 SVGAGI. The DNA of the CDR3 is TGTGCCAGCAGCCGGGACAGCACCAACTATGGCTACACCTTC. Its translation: CASSRDSTNYGYTF.

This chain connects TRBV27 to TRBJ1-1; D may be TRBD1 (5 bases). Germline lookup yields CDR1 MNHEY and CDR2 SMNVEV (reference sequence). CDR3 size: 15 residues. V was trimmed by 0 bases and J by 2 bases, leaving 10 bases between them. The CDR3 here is CASSLSGLLNTEAFF. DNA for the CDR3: TGTGCCAGCAGTTTATCGGGACTCCTTAACACTGAAGCTTTCTTT.

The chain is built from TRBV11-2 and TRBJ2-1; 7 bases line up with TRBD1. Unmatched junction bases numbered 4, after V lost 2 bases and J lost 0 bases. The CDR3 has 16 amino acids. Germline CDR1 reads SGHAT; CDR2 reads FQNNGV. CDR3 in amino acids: CASSLWTGASYNEQFF. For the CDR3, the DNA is TGTGCCAGCAGCTTATGGACAGGAGCCTCCTACAATGAGCAGTTCTTC.

The CDR3 loop reads CASSLPSYNSPLHF. The CDR3 nucleotides read TGTGCCAGCAGCTTACCCTCCTATAATTCACCCCTCCACTTT. J is TRBJ1-6 and V is TRBV7-2; D is ambiguous. Germline V CDR1 and CDR2: SGHTA, FQGNSA. This CDR3 has 14 residues. Between the trimmed V and J ends, which lost 2 bases and 0 bases, there was a span of 2 bases.

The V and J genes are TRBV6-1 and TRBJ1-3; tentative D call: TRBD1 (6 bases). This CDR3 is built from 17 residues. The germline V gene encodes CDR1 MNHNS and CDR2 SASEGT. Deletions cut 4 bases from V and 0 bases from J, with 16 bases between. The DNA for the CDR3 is TGTGCCAGCAGTGGTCTACAGGGTATTATCTCTGGAAACACCATATATTTT. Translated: CASSGLQGIISGNTIYF.

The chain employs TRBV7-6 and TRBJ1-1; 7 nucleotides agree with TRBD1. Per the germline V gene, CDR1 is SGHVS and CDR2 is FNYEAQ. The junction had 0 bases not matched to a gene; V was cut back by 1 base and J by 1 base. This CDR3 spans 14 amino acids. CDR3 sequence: CASSLGTGNTEAFF. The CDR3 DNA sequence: TGTGCCAGCAGCTTAGGGACAGGGAACACTGAAGCTTTCTTT. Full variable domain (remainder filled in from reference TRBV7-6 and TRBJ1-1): GAGVSQSPRYKVTKRGQDVALRCDPISGHVSLYWYRQALGQGPEFLTYFNYEAQQDKSGLPNDRFSAERPEGSISTLTIQRTEQRDSAMYRCASSLGTGNTEAFFGQGTRLTVV.

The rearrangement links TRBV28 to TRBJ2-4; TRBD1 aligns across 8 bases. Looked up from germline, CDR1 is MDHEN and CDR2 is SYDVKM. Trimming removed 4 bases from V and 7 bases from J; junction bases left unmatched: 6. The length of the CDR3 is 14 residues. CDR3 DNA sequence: TGTGCCAGCAGTTCCGCCACAGGGGGGAACATTCAGTACTTC. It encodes CASSSATGGNIQYF.

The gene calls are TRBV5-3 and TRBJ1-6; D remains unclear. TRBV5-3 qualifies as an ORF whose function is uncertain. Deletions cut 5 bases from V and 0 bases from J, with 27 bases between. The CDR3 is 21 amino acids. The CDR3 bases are TGTGCCAGAAGGATGGATTATACGCTACCCACTCGTAGCTCCTATAATTCACCCCTCCACTTT. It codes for CARRMDYTLPTRSSYNSPLHF.

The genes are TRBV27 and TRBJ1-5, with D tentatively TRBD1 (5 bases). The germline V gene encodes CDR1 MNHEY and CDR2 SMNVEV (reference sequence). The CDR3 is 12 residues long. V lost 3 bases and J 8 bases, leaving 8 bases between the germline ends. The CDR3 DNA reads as TGTGCCAGCAGTTTCGGGGGTGAGCCCCAGCATTTT. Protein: CASSFGGEPQHF.

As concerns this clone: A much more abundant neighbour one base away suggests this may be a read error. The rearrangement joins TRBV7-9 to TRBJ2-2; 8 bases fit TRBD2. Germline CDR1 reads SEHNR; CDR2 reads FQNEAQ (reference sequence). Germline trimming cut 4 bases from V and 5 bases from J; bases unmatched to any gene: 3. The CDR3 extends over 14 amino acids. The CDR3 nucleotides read TGTGCCAGCAGCTCGGGGGGGGGAACCGGGGAGCTGTTTTTT. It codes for CASSSGGGTGELFF.

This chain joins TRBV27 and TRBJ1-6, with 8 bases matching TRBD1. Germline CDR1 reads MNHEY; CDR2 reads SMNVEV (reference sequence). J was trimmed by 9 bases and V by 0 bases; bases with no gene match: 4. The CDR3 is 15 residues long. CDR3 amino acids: CASSLSAGGLSPLHF. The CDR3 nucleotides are TGTGCCAGCAGTTTATCTGCAGGGGGCCTTTCACCCCTCCACTTT.

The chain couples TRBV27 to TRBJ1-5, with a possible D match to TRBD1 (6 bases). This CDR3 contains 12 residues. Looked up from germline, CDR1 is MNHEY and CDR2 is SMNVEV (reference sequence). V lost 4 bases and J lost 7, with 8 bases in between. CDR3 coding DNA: TGTGCCAGCAGTTCGAGGGGGCAGCCCCAGCATTTT. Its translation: CASSSRGQPQHF.

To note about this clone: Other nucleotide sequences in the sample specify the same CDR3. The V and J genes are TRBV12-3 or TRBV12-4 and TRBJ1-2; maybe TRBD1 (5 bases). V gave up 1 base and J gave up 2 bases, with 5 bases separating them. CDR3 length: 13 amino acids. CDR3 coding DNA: TGTGCCAGCAGTTTAGGACAGAACTATGGCTACACCTTC. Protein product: CASSLGQNYGYTF.

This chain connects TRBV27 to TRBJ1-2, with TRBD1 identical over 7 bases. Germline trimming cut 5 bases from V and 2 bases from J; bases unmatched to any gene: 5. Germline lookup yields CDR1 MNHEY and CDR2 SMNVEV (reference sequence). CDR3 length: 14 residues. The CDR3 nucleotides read TGTGCCAGCAGTCTTCGGACAGGAAACTATGGCTACACCTTC. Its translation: CASSLRTGNYGYTF.

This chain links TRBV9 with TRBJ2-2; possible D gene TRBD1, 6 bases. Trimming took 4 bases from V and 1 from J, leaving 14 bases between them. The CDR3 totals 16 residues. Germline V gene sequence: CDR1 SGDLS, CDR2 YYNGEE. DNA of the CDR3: TGTGCCAGCAGCCCCGCGTGGGGACAGAACACCGGGGAGCTGTTTTTT. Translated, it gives CASSPAWGQNTGELFF.

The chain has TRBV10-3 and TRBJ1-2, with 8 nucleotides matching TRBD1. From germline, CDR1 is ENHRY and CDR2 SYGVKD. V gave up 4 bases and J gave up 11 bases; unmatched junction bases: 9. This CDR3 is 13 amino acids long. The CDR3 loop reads CAISASGQGGYTF. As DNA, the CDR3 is TGTGCCATCAGTGCCTCCGGACAGGGTGGGTACACCTTC.

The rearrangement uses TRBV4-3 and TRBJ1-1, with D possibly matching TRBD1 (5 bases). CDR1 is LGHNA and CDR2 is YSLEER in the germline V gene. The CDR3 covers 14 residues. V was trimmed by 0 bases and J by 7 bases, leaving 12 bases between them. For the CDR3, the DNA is TGCGCCAGCAGCCAAGACACGGGGCCTAATGAAGCTTTCTTT. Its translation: CASSQDTGPNEAFF.

The CDR3 here is CASSEVQGTGNTIYF. CDR3 sequence (DNA): TGTGCCAGCAGTGAAGTCCAGGGGACTGGAAACACCATATATTTT. The rearrangement links TRBV6-1 to TRBJ1-3; D possibly corresponds to TRBD1 (6 bases). This CDR3 is 15 amino acids long. Germline V gene lookup returns CDR1 MNHNS and CDR2 SASEGT. V lost 1 base and J lost 2, with 9 bases in between.

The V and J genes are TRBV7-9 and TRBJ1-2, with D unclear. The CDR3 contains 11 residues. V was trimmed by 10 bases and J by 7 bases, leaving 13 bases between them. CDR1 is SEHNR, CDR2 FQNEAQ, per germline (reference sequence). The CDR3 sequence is CATGGVIGYTF. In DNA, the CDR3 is TGTGCCACCGGTGGGGTAATTGGCTACACCTTC.